This TCR beta chain was obtained from a study of identical twins. The V gene end was trimmed by 3 bases and the J gene end by 6 bases; junction bases not matched to a gene: 7. CDR3 length equals 14 residues. CDR1 is SGHNT and CDR2 is YENEEA in the germline V gene. This clonotype was counted a few times. MiXCR, run by TCRdb on the 5' RACE reads, gives a single entry per CDR3 protein. The profile shows about 520,000 distinct CDR3 sequences, approximately 22% of them singletons. Another study also made use of these data, one on T cells expressing NK-cell markers.

This clonotype was sampled from a woman under 30 in good health. V and J are TRBV11-3 and TRBJ2-7; TRBD2 matches 8 bases. Sequencing input: CD4+ T cells sorted from blood. The CDR3 DNA is TGTGCCAGCAGCTTTGGCGGGAGGCGGATCGAGCAGTACTTC. Protein product: CASSFGGRRIEQYF.